These 22 T cell receptor beta chains were sequenced from one sample in a study of T-cell reconstitution after alpha-beta-depleted transplantation in children. The library targeted TCRbeta and was prepared with unique molecular identifiers. TCRdb re-called the PCR reads with MiXCR, one entry per CDR3 protein. The sample includes almost 500,000 distinct CDR3 sequences, around 13% of them seen just once. Sequencing used PBMCs from the stem cell graft donor, obtained from the stem cell graft. These receptors all come from a human donor who donated a stem cell graft to a child with combined immunodeficiency.

This clonotype was detected many times. This rearrangement joins TRBV6-6 to TRBJ1-4, with D hard to call. The CDR3 covers 12 residues. V was clipped by 2 bases and J by 12 bases, with 10 bases between them. From germline, CDR1 is MNHNY and CDR2 SVGAGI (reference sequence). The CDR3 loop reads CASSYVRAELFF. CDR3 bases: TGTGCCAGCAGTTACGTAAGGGCGGAACTGTTTTTT.

This clonotype was observed a few times. This chain joins TRBV9 and TRBJ2-4; D is possibly TRBD1 (5 bases). CDR3 size: 15 residues. Trimming shortened V by 0 bases and J by 3 bases, and 10 bases separated the two germline ends. The germline V gene has CDR1 SGDLS and CDR2 YYNGEE. This CDR3 reads CASSVGGLGKNIQYF. In DNA, the CDR3 is TGTGCCAGCAGCGTAGGGGGCTTGGGCAAAAACATTCAGTACTTC.

This clonotype was found a few times. The CDR3 is CASSLKGGQLNTEAFF. CDR3 nucleotides: TGTGCCAGCAGCTTAAAAGGGGGACAATTGAACACTGAAGCTTTCTTT. The rearrangement uses TRBV7-9 and TRBJ1-1, with D maybe TRBD1 (6 bases). Trimming shortened V by 2 bases and J by 0 bases, and 13 bases separated the two germline ends. Per germline, CDR1 SEHNR and CDR2 FQNEAQ (reference sequence). The CDR3 has 16 amino acids.

This clonotype came up a few times. The chain joins TRBV18 to TRBJ1-6; 11 bases agree with TRBD1. Germline values: CDR1 KGHSH, CDR2 LQKENI. The trim removed 1 base at V and 9 bases at J, leaving 5 bases unmatched. This CDR3 is 16 amino acids long. The CDR3 coding sequence is TGTGCCAGCTCACCACTGGGACAGGGGGTGACTTCACCCCTCCACTTT. Translation: CASSPLGQGVTSPLHF. Variable domain in full (rest from reference TRBV18 and TRBJ1-6): NAGVMQNPRHLVRRRGQEARLRCSPMKGHSHVYWYRQLPEEGLKFMVYLQKENIIDESGMPKERFSAEFPKEGPSILRIQQVVRGDSAAYFCASSPLGQGVTSPLHFGNGTRLTVT.

This clonotype was seen a few times. The chain couples TRBV4-1 to TRBJ1-5, with D possibly TRBD1 on 5 matching bases. The CDR3 covers 15 residues. The V gene lost 2 bases and the J gene lost 0 bases, with 8 bases spanning the gap. The germline gives CDR1 MGHRA, CDR2 YSYEKL. The CDR3 DNA is TGCGCCAGCAGCCAAACGGGGACTAGCAATCAGCCCCAGCATTTT. It codes for CASSQTGTSNQPQHF.

The chain uses TRBV7-2 and TRBJ2-1; D perhaps matches TRBD2 (6 bases). Per germline, CDR1 SGHTA and CDR2 FQGNSA. The CDR3 extends over 15 amino acids. V was shortened by 2 bases and J by 4 bases, with 12 bases between the two germline ends. CDR3 DNA sequence: TGTGCCAGCAGCTTACCAGGGACTTTATACAATGAGCAGTTCTTC. Translated: CASSLPGTLYNEQFF.

The chain has TRBV29-1 and TRBJ2-7; a weak D match, TRBD2 (6 bases). The germline CDR1 and CDR2 sequences are SQVTM and ANQGSEA. The length of the CDR3 is 14 residues. V dropped 7 bases and J dropped 0 bases, with 16 bases sitting between them. CDR3 sequence: CSAGETADSYEQYF. CDR3 bases: TGCAGCGCGGGGGAGACCGCGGACTCCTACGAGCAGTACTTC.

The V and J genes are TRBV29-1 and TRBJ2-7, with D perhaps TRBD1 or TRBD2 (5 bases each). The CDR3 is 14 amino acids. Germline V CDR1 and CDR2: SQVTM, ANQGSEA. V was pared by 4 bases and J by 2 bases, with 15 bases between. In nucleotides, the CDR3 is TGCAGCGTTGGGGGCGGCGGAGGCACCTACGAGCAGTACTTC. Protein sequence: CSVGGGGGTYEQYF.

The chain couples TRBV28 to TRBJ1-1; 7 bases are shared with TRBD1. The junction had 11 bases not matched to a gene; V was cut back by 9 bases and J by 4 bases. The germline V gene has CDR1 MDHEN and CDR2 SYDVKM. This CDR3 comprises 14 residues. CDR3 amino acids: CASALIYRGTEAFF. The CDR3 coding sequence is TGTGCCAGTGCCCTAATTTACAGGGGCACTGAAGCTTTCTTT.

This clonotype was detected only a few times. This chain uses TRBV12-3 or TRBV12-4 with TRBJ2-1, with a possible D match to TRBD2 (5 bases). V lost 0 bases and J 8 bases, leaving 17 bases between the germline ends. This CDR3 is built from 16 residues. The CDR3 DNA reads as TGTGCCAGCAGTTTAGCGCTAGCTCCTATAAGGTATGAGCAGTTCTTC. Amino acid sequence: CASSLALAPIRYEQFF.

This clonotype appeared many times. The chain uses TRBV5-1 and TRBJ2-3; 10 nucleotides line up with TRBD1. There are 14 residues in the CDR3. Looked up from germline, CDR1 is SGHRS and CDR2 is YFSETQ. With V trimmed by 2 bases and J by 5 bases, 2 bases remained unmatched. The CDR3 bases are TGCGCCAGCAGCTTTGGACAGGGGGAAGATACGCAGTATTTT. It specifies CASSFGQGEDTQYF.

The chain has TRBV5-1 and TRBJ2-3; 7 bases match TRBD1. This CDR3 is built from 15 residues. V trimming: 3 bases; J trimming: 2 bases; junction bases outside the gene matches: 6. Germline V CDR1 and CDR2: SGHRS, YFSETQ. CDR3 amino acids: CASSSTGQNTDTQYF. In DNA form, the CDR3 reads TGCGCCAGCAGCTCCACGGGACAGAACACAGATACGCAGTATTTT. Full variable domain (rest looked up from reference TRBV5-1 and TRBJ2-3): KAGVTQTPRYLIKTRGQQVTLSCSPISGHRSVSWYQQTPGQGLQFLFEYFSETQRNKGNFPGRFSGRQFSNSRSEMNVSTLELGDSALYLCASSSTGQNTDTQYFGPGTRLTVL.

The genes are TRBV6-5 and TRBJ2-1; 7 nucleotides match TRBD2. The CDR3 totals 15 residues. Germline-derived CDR1 and CDR2 are MNHEY and SVGAGI. With 6 bases clipped from V and 4 bases from J, the junction kept 9 bases outside the gene matches. CDR3 DNA: TGTGCCAGCAGCAAAGACGGACTAGTATACAATGAGCAGTTCTTC. Its protein product is CASSKDGLVYNEQFF.

V is TRBV11-2 and J is TRBJ2-3; D is possibly TRBD2 (5 bases). Trimming took off 2 bases at V and 5 bases at J, with 11 bases between the two ends. CDR1 is SGHAT and CDR2 is FQNNGV in the germline V gene. The CDR3 sequence is 14 residues long. CDR3 region: CASSLMGSGDTQYF. The CDR3 nucleotides read TGTGCCAGCAGCTTAATGGGGAGTGGAGATACGCAGTATTTT.

This clonotype appeared a few times. The genes are TRBV3-1 and TRBJ2-3; 9 bases are a match to TRBD1. After removal of 4 bases from V and 5 bases from J, the junction contained 7 bases not matched to a gene. Looked up from germline, CDR1 is LGHDT and CDR2 is YNNKEL (reference sequence). The CDR3 totals 15 residues. The CDR3 DNA follows: TGTGCCAGCAGCCCCGGGACAGGGTTTCAAGATACGCAGTATTTT. Translation gives CASSPGTGFQDTQYF.

The chain has TRBV12-3 or TRBV12-4 and TRBJ2-5; 9 bases are shared with TRBD2. This CDR3 spans 17 amino acids. After removal of 1 base from V and 0 bases from J, the junction contained 6 bases not matched to a gene. CDR3 amino acids: CASSLGLAGLNQETQYF. For the CDR3, the DNA is TGTGCCAGCAGTTTAGGGCTAGCGGGGCTAAACCAAGAGACCCAGTACTTC.

The rearrangement links TRBV7-9 to TRBJ1-1; D might be TRBD1 (5 bases). CDR3 length: 15 amino acids. Trimming removed 3 bases at V and 4 bases at J, with 15 bases between. CDR1 SEHNR and CDR2 FQNEAQ come from the germline V gene (reference sequence). The chain's CDR3 is CASSFNRGPVTEAFF. The DNA of the CDR3 is TGTGCCAGCAGCTTTAATAGGGGTCCAGTCACTGAAGCTTTCTTT.

This clonotype was detected ten times or more. V and J are TRBV7-8 and TRBJ2-1; weak D call: TRBD2 (6 bases). Per germline, CDR1 SGHVS and CDR2 FQNEAQ. This CDR3 is 14 amino acids long. Trimming took off 5 bases at V and 7 bases at J, with 15 bases between the two ends. CDR3 DNA: TGTGCCAGCAGCCCCCGGGGTCGGGGGAATGAGCAGTTCTTC. It specifies CASSPRGRGNEQFF.

Many counts were recorded for this clonotype. V is TRBV4-2 and J is TRBJ2-1; TRBD2 matches at 10 bases. Germline V CDR1 and CDR2: LGHNA, YNFKEQ. The CDR3 loop spans 17 amino acids. Trimming took 0 bases from V and 6 from J; bases not matched to a gene: 8. The CDR3 here is CASSQDLGSGRVNEQFF. The CDR3 region has the DNA TGTGCCAGCAGCCAAGATTTGGGAAGCGGGAGGGTCAATGAGCAGTTCTTC.

The J gene is TRBJ2-2, the V gene TRBV14, with D maybe TRBD2 (6 bases). CDR3 length equals 17 residues. Trimming removed 3 bases at V and 2 bases at J, with 16 bases between. Germline V gene lookup returns CDR1 SGHDN and CDR2 FVKESK. Written as DNA, the CDR3 is TGTGCCAGCAGCCAGAACTCGGGACTCAAAAACACCGGGGAGCTGTTTTTT. As protein: CASSQNSGLKNTGELFF.

This clonotype was observed a handful of times. This chain joins TRBV10-3 and TRBJ2-2; 10 positions agree with TRBD2. J gave up 5 bases and V 6 bases, and 21 bases lay outside the gene matches. This CDR3 is built from 20 residues. Germline CDR1 and CDR2: ENHRY and SYGVKD. The CDR3 loop is CAISPSRNTLAGVGTGELFF. The CDR3 DNA reads TGTGCCATCAGCCCTTCCCGGAATACTCTAGCGGGAGTAGGAACCGGGGAGCTGTTTTTT.

For this clonotype: The junction shows a germline mismatch at one end, possibly a read error. The V call is TRBV4-3, the J call TRBJ2-1, with a weak D call TRBD1 (5 bases). The V gene's germline CDR1 is LGHNA and CDR2 YSLEER. CDR3 length: 18 residues. Written as DNA, the CDR3 is TGCGCCAGCACCCAAGATTTTTCCCCAGGGTCATCGGACAATGAGCAGTTCTTC. Translated: CASTQDFSPGSSDNEQFF.